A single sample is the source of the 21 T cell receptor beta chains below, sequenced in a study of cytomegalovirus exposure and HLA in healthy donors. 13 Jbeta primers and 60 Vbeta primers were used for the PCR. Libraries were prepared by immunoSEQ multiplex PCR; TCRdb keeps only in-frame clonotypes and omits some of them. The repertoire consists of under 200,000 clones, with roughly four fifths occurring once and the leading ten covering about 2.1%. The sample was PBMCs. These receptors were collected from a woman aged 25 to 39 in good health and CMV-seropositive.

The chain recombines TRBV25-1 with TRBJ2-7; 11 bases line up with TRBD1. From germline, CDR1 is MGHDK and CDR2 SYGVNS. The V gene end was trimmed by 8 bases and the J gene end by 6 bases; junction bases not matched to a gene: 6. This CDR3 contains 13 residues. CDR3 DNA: TGTGCCAGCCGGACAGGGGGCTCTGGCGAGCAGTACTTC. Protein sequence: CASRTGGSGEQYF.

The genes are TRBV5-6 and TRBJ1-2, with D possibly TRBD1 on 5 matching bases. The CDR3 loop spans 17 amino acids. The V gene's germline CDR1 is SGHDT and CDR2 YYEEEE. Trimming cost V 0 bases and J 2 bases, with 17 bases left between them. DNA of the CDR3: TGTGCCAGCAGCTTGGAAATCAAGGGGCAATCCAACTATGGCTACACCTTC. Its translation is CASSLEIKGQSNYGYTF.

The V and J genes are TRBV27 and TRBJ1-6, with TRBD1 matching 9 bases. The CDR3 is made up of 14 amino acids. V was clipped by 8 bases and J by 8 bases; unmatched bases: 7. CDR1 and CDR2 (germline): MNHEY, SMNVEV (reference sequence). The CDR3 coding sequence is TGTGCCAGCGGACAGGGGTTCCTTCATTCACCCCTCCACTTT. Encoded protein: CASGQGFLHSPLHF.

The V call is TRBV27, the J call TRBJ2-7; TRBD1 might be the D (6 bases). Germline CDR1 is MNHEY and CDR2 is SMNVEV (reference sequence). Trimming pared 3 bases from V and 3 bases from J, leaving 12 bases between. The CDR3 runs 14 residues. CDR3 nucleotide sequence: TGTGCCAGCAGTTTGGTAGGGGGTAGCTACGAGCAGTACTTC. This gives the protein CASSLVGGSYEQYF.

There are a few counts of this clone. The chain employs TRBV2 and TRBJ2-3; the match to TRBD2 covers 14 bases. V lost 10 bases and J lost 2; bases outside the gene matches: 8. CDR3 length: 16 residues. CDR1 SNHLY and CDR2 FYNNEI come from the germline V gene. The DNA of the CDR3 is TGTGCCAACGGACTAGCGGGAGGAGAGGTCACAGATACGCAGTATTTT. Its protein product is CANGLAGGEVTDTQYF.

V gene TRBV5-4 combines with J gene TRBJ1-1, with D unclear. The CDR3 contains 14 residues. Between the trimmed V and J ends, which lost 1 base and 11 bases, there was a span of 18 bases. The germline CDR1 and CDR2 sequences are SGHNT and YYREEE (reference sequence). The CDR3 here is CASSLSSPTSGAFF. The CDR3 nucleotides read TGTGCCAGCAGCTTGTCATCCCCGACGAGCGGGGCTTTCTTT.

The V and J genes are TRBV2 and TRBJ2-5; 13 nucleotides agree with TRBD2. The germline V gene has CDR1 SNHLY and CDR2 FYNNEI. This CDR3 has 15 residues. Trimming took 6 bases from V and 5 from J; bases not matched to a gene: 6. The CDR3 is CASRWTSGGMETQYF. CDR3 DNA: TGTGCCAGCAGGTGGACTAGCGGGGGAATGGAGACCCAGTACTTC. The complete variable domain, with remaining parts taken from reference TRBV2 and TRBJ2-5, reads EPEVTQTPSHQVTQMGQEVILRCVPISNHLYFYWYRQILGQKVEFLVSFYNNEISEKSEIFDDQFSVERPDGSNFTLKIRSTKLEDSAMYFCASRWTSGGMETQYFGPGTRLLVL.

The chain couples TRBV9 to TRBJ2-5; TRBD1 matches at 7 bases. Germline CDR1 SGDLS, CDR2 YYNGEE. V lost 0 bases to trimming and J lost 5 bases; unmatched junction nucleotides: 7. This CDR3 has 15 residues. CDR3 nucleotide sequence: TGTGCCAGCAGCGTAGCGGGGACAGTGGGGGAGACCCAGTACTTC. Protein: CASSVAGTVGETQYF.

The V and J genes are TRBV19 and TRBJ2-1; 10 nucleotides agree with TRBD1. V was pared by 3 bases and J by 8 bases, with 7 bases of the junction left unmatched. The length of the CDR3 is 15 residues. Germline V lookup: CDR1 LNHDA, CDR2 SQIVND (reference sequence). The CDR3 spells CASSIRQGARDEQFF. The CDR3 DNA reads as TGTGCCAGTAGTATTAGACAGGGGGCGAGGGATGAGCAGTTCTTC.

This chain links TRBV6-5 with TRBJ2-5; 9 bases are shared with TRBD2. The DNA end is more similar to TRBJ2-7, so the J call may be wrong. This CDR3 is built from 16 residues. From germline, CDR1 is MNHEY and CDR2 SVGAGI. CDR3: CASSYNQAGGIYEQYF. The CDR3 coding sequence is TGTGCCAGCAGTTATAATCAAGCGGGAGGCATTTACGAGCAGTACTTC.

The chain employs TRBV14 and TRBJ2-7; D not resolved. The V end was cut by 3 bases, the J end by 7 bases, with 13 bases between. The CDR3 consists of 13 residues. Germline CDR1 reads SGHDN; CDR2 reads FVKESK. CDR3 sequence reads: CASSQNLVGEQYF. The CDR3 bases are TGTGCCAGCAGCCAGAATCTAGTGGGTGAGCAGTACTTC.

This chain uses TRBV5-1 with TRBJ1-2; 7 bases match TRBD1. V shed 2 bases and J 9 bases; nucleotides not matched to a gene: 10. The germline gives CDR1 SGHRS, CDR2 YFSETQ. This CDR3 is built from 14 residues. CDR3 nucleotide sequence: TGCGCCAGCAGCTTCAGCGGACAGGTGGAGAGCTACACCTTC. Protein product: CASSFSGQVESYTF.

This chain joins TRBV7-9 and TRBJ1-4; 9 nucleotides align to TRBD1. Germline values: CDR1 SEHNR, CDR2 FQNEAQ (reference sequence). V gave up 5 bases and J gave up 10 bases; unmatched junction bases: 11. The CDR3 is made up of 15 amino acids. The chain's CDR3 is CASSTLQGARVKLFF. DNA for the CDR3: TGTGCCAGCAGCACTTTACAGGGGGCGCGTGTAAAACTGTTTTTT.

The CDR3 DNA is TGTGCCACATGGGACAGACTCTACGAGCAGTACTTC. This translates into CATWDRLYEQYF. This sequence joins TRBV6-5 and TRBJ2-7, with 7 bases matching TRBD1. V was clipped by 10 bases and J by 3 bases; unmatched bases: 6. This CDR3 spans 12 amino acids. Germline-derived CDR1 and CDR2 are MNHEY and SVGAGI.

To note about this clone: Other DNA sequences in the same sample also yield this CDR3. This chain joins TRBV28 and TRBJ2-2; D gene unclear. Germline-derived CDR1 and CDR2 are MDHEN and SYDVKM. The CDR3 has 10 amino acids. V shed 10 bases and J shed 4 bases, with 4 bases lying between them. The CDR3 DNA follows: TGTGCCACCTCCACCGGGGAGCTGTTTTTT. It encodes CATSTGELFF.

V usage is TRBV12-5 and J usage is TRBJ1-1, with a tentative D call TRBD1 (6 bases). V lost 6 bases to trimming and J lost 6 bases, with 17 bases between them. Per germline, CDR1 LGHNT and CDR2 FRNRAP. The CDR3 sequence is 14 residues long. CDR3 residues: CASGPEWGGAEAFF. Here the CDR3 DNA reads TGTGCTAGTGGGCCGGAGTGGGGGGGCGCTGAAGCTTTCTTT.

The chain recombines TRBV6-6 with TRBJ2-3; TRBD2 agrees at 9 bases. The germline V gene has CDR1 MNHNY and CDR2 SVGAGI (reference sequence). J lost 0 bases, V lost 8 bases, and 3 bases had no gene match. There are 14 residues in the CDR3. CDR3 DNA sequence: TGTGCCAGCGGACTAGCGTCTAGCACAGATACGCAGTATTTT. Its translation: CASGLASSTDTQYF.

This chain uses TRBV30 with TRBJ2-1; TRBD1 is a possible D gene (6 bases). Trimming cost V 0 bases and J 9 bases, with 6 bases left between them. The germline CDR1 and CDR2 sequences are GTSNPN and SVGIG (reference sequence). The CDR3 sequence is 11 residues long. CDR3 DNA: TGTGCCTGGAGTGTAGGGGGTGAGCAGTTCTTC. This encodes CAWSVGGEQFF.

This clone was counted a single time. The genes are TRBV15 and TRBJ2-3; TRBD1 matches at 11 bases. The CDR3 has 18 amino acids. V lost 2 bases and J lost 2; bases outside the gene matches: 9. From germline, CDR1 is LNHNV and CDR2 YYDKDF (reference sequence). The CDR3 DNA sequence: TGTGCCACCAGCAGAACGCTGGGGACAGGGGGGACCACAGATACGCAGTATTTT. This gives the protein CATSRTLGTGGTTDTQYF.

Here the CDR3 DNA reads TGTGCCACCAGCAGGGAAACTAGCGGGAGAAGACATGAGCAGTTCTTC. Translation: CATSRETSGRRHEQFF. The rearrangement uses TRBV15 and TRBJ2-1; 11 bases are shared with TRBD2. Germline trimming cut 3 bases from V and 8 bases from J; bases unmatched to any gene: 9. The CDR3 loop spans 16 amino acids. In germline, CDR1 is LNHNV, CDR2 YYDKDF (reference sequence).

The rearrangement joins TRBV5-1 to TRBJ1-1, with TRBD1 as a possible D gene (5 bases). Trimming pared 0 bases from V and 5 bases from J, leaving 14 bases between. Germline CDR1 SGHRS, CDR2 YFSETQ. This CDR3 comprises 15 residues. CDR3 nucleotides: TGCGCCAGCAGCTTGGACCCCCAGGGTGGGACTGAAGCTTTCTTT. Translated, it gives CASSLDPQGGTEAFF.